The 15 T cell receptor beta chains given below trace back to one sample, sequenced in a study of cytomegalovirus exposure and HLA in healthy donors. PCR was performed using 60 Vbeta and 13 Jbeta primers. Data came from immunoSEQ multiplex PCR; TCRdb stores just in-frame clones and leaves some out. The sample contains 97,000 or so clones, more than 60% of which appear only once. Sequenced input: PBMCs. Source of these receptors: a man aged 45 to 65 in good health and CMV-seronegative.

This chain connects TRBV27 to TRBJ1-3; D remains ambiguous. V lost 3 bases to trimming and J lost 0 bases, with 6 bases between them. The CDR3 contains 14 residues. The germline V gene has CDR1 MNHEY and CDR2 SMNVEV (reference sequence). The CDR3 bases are TGTGCCAGCAGTTTTTCTATCTCTGGAAACACCATATATTTT. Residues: CASSFSISGNTIYF.

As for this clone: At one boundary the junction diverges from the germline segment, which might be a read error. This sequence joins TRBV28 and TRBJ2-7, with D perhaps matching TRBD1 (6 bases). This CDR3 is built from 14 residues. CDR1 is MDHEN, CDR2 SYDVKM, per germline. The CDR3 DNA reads TGTGCCAGCAGTCCAGGGGCAGTACGCCATACGATGCACTTC. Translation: CASSPGAVRHTMHF. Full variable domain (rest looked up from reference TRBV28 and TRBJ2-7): DVKVTQSSRYLVKRTGEKVFLECVQDMDHENMFWYRQDPGLGLRLIYFSYDVKMKEKGDIPEGYSVSREKKERFSLILESASTNQTSMYLCASSPGAVRHTMHFGPGTRLTVT.

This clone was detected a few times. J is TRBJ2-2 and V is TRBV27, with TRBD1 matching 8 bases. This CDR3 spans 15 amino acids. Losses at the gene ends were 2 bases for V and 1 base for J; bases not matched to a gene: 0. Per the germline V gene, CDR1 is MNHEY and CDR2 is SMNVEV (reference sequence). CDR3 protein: CASSLGQGNTGELFF. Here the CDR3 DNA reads TGTGCCAGCAGTTTAGGACAGGGGAACACCGGGGAGCTGTTTTTT.

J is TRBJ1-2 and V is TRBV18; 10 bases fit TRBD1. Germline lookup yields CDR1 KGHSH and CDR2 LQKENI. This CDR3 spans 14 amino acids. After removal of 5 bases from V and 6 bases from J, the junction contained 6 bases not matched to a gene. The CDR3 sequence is CASSSDRGPDGYTF. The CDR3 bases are TGTGCCAGCTCATCCGACAGGGGGCCGGATGGCTACACCTTC.

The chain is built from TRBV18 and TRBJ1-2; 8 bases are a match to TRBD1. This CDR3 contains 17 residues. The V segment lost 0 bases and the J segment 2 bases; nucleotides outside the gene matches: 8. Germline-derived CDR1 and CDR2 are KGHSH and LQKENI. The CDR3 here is CASSPPGGTGRNYGYTF. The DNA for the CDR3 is TGTGCCAGCTCACCACCGGGTGGGACAGGACGGAACTATGGCTACACCTTC.

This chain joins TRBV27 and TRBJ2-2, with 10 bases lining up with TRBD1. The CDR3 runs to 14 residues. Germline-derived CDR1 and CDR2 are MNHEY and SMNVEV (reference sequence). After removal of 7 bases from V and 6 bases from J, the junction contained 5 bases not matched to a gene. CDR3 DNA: TGTGCCAGCACCCGACAGGGGGCCGCCGGGGAGCTGTTTTTT. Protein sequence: CASTRQGAAGELFF.

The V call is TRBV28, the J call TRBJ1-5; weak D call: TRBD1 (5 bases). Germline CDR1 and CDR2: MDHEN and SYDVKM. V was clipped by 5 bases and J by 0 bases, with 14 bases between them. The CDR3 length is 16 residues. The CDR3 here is CASSRDRGNSNQPQHF. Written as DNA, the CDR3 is TGTGCCAGCAGTCGCGATAGGGGAAATAGCAATCAGCCCCAGCATTTT.

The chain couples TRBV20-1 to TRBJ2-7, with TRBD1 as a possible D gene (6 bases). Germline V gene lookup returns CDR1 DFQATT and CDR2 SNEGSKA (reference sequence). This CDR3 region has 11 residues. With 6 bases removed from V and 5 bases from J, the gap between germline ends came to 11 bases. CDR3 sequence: CSAGQGNEQYF. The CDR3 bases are TGCAGTGCAGGTCAGGGGAACGAGCAGTACTTC.

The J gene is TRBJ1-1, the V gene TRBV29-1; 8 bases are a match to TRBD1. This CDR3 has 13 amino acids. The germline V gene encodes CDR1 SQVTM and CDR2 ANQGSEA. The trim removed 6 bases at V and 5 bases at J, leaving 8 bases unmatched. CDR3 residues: CSVMTGERTEAFF. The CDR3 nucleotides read TGCAGCGTCATGACAGGGGAGAGGACTGAAGCTTTCTTT.

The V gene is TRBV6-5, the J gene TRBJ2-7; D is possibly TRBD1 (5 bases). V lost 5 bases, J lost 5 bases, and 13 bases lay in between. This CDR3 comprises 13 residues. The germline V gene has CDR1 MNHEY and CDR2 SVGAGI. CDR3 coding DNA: TGTGCCAGCAGTGGGGTAGGGGAACACGAGCAGTACTTC. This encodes CASSGVGEHEQYF.

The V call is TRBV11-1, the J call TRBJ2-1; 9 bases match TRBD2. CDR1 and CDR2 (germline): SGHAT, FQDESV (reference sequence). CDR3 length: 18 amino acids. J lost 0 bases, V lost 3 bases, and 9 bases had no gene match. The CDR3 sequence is CASSLRLAGIDSYNEQFF. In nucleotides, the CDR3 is TGTGCCAGCAGCTTGCGGCTAGCGGGGATCGACTCCTACAATGAGCAGTTCTTC.

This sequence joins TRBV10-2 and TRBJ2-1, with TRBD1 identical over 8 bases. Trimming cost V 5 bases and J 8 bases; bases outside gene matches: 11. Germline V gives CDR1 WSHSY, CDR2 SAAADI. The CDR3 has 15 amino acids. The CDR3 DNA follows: TGCGCCAGCAGTACCACGGGACAGGTACTAGATGAGCAGTTCTTC. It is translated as CASSTTGQVLDEQFF.

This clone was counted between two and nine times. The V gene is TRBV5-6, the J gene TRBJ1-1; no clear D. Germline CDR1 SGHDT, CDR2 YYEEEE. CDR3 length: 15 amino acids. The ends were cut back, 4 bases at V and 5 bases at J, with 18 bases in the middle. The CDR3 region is CASSHGKGGRTEAFF. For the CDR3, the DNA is TGTGCCAGCAGCCATGGGAAGGGCGGGCGAACTGAAGCTTTCTTT.

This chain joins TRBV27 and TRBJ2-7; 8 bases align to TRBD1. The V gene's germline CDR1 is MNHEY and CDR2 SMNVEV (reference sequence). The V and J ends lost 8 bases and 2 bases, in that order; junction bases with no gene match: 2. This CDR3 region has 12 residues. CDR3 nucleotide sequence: TGTGCCAGCCAGGGGGCCCCCTACGAGCAGTACTTC. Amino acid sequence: CASQGAPYEQYF.

CDR3 bases: TGTGCCAGCAGCCCCCGACAGGGGGTAAATAGGGATACGCAGTATTTT. Amino acid sequence: CASSPRQGVNRDTQYF. The chain joins TRBV9 to TRBJ2-3, with 9 bases identical to TRBD1. The ends lost 4 bases at V and 6 bases at J; junction bases unmatched: 12. The CDR3 has 16 residues. CDR1 and CDR2 (germline): SGDLS, YYNGEE.